The 20 T cell receptor beta chains below were found in one sample sequenced in a study of blood T cell repertoires in COVID-19. Assay: immunoSEQ multiplex PCR; the TCRdb copy retains only in-frame clones and omits some. This table has some 240,000 clones, more than 80% appearing once. Sample: peripheral blood. These receptors were obtained from an elderly woman with COVID-19, enrolled during active disease.

The rearrangement links TRBV5-1 to TRBJ2-2; TRBD1 agrees at 7 bases. The trim removed 6 bases at V and 4 bases at J, leaving 6 bases unmatched. Germline CDR1 reads SGHRS; CDR2 reads YFSETQ. The CDR3 spans 14 residues. CDR3 sequence reads: CASTRDSSTGELFF. The CDR3 bases are TGCGCCAGCACCCGGGACAGCTCCACCGGGGAGCTGTTTTTT.

V is TRBV14 and J is TRBJ2-7; D is possibly TRBD2 (5 bases). V was clipped by 1 base and J by 7 bases, with 5 bases between them. The CDR3 is 11 residues long. Germline V lookup: CDR1 SGHDN, CDR2 FVKESK. This CDR3 is CASSQGLEQYF. CDR3 in DNA: TGTGCCAGCAGCCAAGGACTAGAGCAGTACTTC.

This chain links TRBV28 with TRBJ2-7; 7 nucleotides agree with TRBD2. The CDR3 has 14 residues. Germline assignment: CDR1 MDHEN and CDR2 SYDVKM. Trimming took 7 bases from V and 4 from J; bases not matched to a gene: 10. CDR3 sequence reads: CASTTGAGRYEQYF. As DNA, the CDR3 is TGTGCCAGCACCACCGGGGCCGGGAGGTACGAGCAGTACTTC.

The chain couples TRBV28 to TRBJ1-2; TRBD1 might be the D (5 bases). V dropped 8 bases and J dropped 6 bases, with 10 bases sitting between them. The CDR3 is 11 amino acids. Germline V CDR1 and CDR2: MDHEN, SYDVKM. For the CDR3, the DNA is TGTGCCAGCGGCTGGGGGGATGGCTACACCTTC. This codes for CASGWGDGYTF.

The J gene is TRBJ2-2, the V gene TRBV5-1; 13 bases fit TRBD2. The junction had 9 bases not matched to a gene; V was cut back by 7 bases and J by 9 bases. Germline CDR1 reads SGHRS; CDR2 reads YFSETQ. This CDR3 has 15 residues. The CDR3, as DNA: TGCGCCAGCCAAGAACTAGCGGGAGGGCCCCGGGAGCTGTTTTTT. Translating gives CASQELAGGPRELFF.

V usage is TRBV10-3 and J usage is TRBJ1-5; the match to TRBD1 covers 7 bases. CDR3 size: 17 residues. In germline, CDR1 is ENHRY, CDR2 SYGVKD. The J segment lost 1 base and the V segment lost 10 bases, leaving 16 bases of the junction unmatched. This CDR3 is CATQPGQSSLSNQPQHF. For the CDR3, the DNA is TGTGCCACTCAGCCGGGACAGAGCAGTCTCAGCAATCAGCCCCAGCATTTT.

This sequence joins TRBV18 and TRBJ1-2; D call uncertain. CDR3 length equals 15 residues. V shed 1 base and J shed 1 base, with 10 bases lying between them. Germline V gives CDR1 KGHSH, CDR2 LQKENI. DNA of the CDR3: TGTGCCAGCTCACCACGCGAGTCGAGTAACTATGGCTACACCTTC. Translation: CASSPRESSNYGYTF. The full variable domain, rest sourced from reference TRBV18 and TRBJ1-2, is NAGVMQNPRHLVRRRGQEARLRCSPMKGHSHVYWYRQLPEEGLKFMVYLQKENIIDESGMPKERFSAEFPKEGPSILRIQQVVRGDSAAYFCASSPRESSNYGYTFGSGTRLTVV.

The table lists this clone with a count of one. The chain combines TRBV9 with TRBJ2-7; TRBD1 aligns across 12 bases. CDR1 and CDR2 from the germline V gene are SGDLS and YYNGEE. The CDR3 totals 15 residues. J was trimmed by 5 bases and V by 4 bases; bases with no gene match: 7. The CDR3 DNA follows: TGTGCCAGCAGCAAACCGGGACAGGGGGCAAACGAGCAGTACTTC. Its protein is CASSKPGQGANEQYF.

The rearrangement joins TRBV24-1 to TRBJ2-2, with TRBD1 identical over 9 bases. V lost 4 bases, J lost 4 bases, and 3 bases stayed unmatched. The CDR3 length is 15 residues. From germline, CDR1 is KGHDR and CDR2 SFDVKD. Here the CDR3 reads CATSEGTGPTGELFF. The CDR3, as DNA: TGTGCCACCAGTGAAGGGACAGGGCCCACCGGGGAGCTGTTTTTT.

CDR3 sequence (DNA): TGTGCCAGCAGCCCCCGGGGTCTCGGGGAGACCCAGTACTTC. It yields the protein CASSPRGLGETQYF. The genes are TRBV9 and TRBJ2-5; D might be TRBD2 (5 bases). The CDR3 contains 14 residues. V lost 4 bases and J lost 5, with 15 bases in between. CDR1 and CDR2 (germline): SGDLS, YYNGEE.

For this clone: A junction end diverges from the germline sequence, so it may reflect a read error. CDR3: CASSLVRSGEQYF. CDR3 in DNA: TGTGCTAGCAGCTTAGTAAGGTCGGGGGAGCAGTACTTC. The chain carries TRBV7-7 and TRBJ2-7, with D possibly matching TRBD2 (5 bases). Germline V gives CDR1 SSHAT, CDR2 FNYEAQ (reference sequence). The CDR3 contains 13 residues.

The chain links TRBV6-5 to TRBJ2-7; 7 bases fit TRBD2. Germline CDR1 is MNHEY and CDR2 is SVGAGI. The CDR3 consists of 13 residues. The V segment lost 5 bases and the J segment 3 bases; nucleotides outside the gene matches: 4. The CDR3 loop is CASSRLANYEQYF. CDR3 DNA sequence: TGTGCCAGCAGTCGACTAGCAAACTACGAGCAGTACTTC.

This rearrangement joins TRBV6-5 to TRBJ2-2; 12 bases are a match to TRBD1. Germline V CDR1 and CDR2: MNHEY, SVGAGI. V was pared by 4 bases and J by 5 bases, with 5 bases of the junction left unmatched. This CDR3 has 16 residues. The CDR3 nucleotides are TGTGCCAGCAGTTTCCCGGGACAGGGGGCAACCGGGGAGCTGTTTTTT. Protein product: CASSFPGQGATGELFF.

V and J are TRBV5-4 and TRBJ2-5; no firm D call. V dropped 3 bases and J dropped 0 bases, with 3 bases sitting between them. This CDR3 contains 12 residues. CDR1 and CDR2 from the germline V gene are SGHNT and YYREEE (reference sequence). The CDR3 coding sequence is TGTGCCAGCAGCTCGTACCAAGAGACCCAGTACTTC. Translation: CASSSYQETQYF.

The rearrangement joins TRBV5-5 to TRBJ2-1; 9 bases agree with TRBD2. Losses at the gene ends were 3 bases for V and 7 bases for J; bases not matched to a gene: 11. This CDR3 contains 16 residues. Germline V gene lookup returns CDR1 SGHKS and CDR2 YYEKEE (reference sequence). CDR3: CASSWGLAGYFNEQFF. DNA of the CDR3: TGTGCCAGCAGCTGGGGGCTAGCGGGATATTTTAATGAGCAGTTCTTC.

Here the CDR3 reads CASSHLQADNSPLHF. CDR3 nucleotides: TGTGCCAGCAGCCATTTGCAAGCCGATAATTCACCCCTCCACTTT. The rearrangement joins TRBV27 to TRBJ1-6; the D is unclear. The germline V and J ends were trimmed by 6 bases and 5 bases, with 14 bases remaining between them. Germline loops: CDR1 MNHEY, CDR2 SMNVEV (reference sequence). There are 15 residues in the CDR3.

This clone was detected many times. This chain uses TRBV11-3 with TRBJ1-1; D possibly corresponds to TRBD1 (6 bases). Germline CDR1 SGHNT, CDR2 YENEEA. V lost 3 bases and J lost 0, with 11 bases in between. The CDR3 sequence is 15 residues long. The CDR3 nucleotides read TGTGCCAGCAGCTTGGGCCAGGGGATGAACACTGAAGCTTTCTTT. Its translation is CASSLGQGMNTEAFF.

V is TRBV19 and J is TRBJ1-6; 11 nucleotides align to TRBD1. Germline-derived CDR1 and CDR2 are LNHDA and SQIVND (reference sequence). The CDR3 consists of 14 residues. The J segment lost 12 bases and the V segment lost 6 bases, leaving 7 bases of the junction unmatched. The CDR3 is CASRTGTGGLPLHF. The CDR3 nucleotides read TGTGCCAGTAGAACCGGGACAGGGGGATTACCCCTCCACTTT.

This chain connects TRBV27 to TRBJ1-1, with unresolved D. The CDR3 length is 14 residues. V lost 2 bases and J 1 base, leaving 8 bases between the germline ends. The germline V gene encodes CDR1 MNHEY and CDR2 SMNVEV (reference sequence). CDR3 coding DNA: TGTGCCAGCAGTTTAGAGGCCACGAACACTGAAGCTTTCTTT. Translation gives CASSLEATNTEAFF.

The rearrangement joins TRBV18 to TRBJ2-7; perhaps TRBD2 as D (6 bases). Germline V gene lookup returns CDR1 KGHSH and CDR2 LQKENI. V gave up 1 base and J gave up 4 bases, with 23 bases separating them. There are 18 residues in the CDR3. In DNA form, the CDR3 reads TGTGCCAGCTCACCACTCTCTTCAGGGCGGGGAAAGTTATACGAGCAGTACTTC. Residues: CASSPLSSGRGKLYEQYF.